This T cell receptor beta chain was sequenced in a study of T cell responses to AZD1222 COVID-19 vaccine. A note on this clone: Antigen unknown.

This CDR3 contains 15 residues. With 0 bases clipped from V and 5 bases from J, the junction kept 4 bases outside the gene matches. Germline V gives CDR1 SGHNT, CDR2 YENEEA. The method was immunoSEQ multiplex PCR; TCRdb's version includes in-frame clones alone and lacks a portion of them. Of over 100,000 clones listed, approximately 85% are singletons. Study-level results: Across the whole spike, CD4 TCRs peaked at regions 160-218 and 743-854. Repertoires were sampled only after the peak T cell response. Baseline testing showed seropositivity in only a handful of AZD1222 recipients. Mostly white British, mostly female donors; authors suggested clonal diversity may be underestimated.

This chain connects TRBV11-3 to TRBJ2-1; 7 positions agree with TRBD2. The source was peripheral blood, collected on day 0 of MenACWY control vaccination. The sequence came from an adult in good health. In DNA form, the CDR3 reads TGTGCCAGCAGCTTAGATGGTCTAGCGGACAATGAGCAGTTCTTC. It translates to CASSLDGLADNEQFF. Looking up the rest from reference TRBV11-3 and TRBJ2-1 gives the full variable domain: EAGVVQSPRYKIIEKKQPVAFWCNPISGHNTLYWYLQNLGQGPELLIRYENEEAVDDSQLPKDRFSAERLKGVDSTLKIQPAELGDSAVYLCASSLDGLADNEQFFGPGTRLTVL.